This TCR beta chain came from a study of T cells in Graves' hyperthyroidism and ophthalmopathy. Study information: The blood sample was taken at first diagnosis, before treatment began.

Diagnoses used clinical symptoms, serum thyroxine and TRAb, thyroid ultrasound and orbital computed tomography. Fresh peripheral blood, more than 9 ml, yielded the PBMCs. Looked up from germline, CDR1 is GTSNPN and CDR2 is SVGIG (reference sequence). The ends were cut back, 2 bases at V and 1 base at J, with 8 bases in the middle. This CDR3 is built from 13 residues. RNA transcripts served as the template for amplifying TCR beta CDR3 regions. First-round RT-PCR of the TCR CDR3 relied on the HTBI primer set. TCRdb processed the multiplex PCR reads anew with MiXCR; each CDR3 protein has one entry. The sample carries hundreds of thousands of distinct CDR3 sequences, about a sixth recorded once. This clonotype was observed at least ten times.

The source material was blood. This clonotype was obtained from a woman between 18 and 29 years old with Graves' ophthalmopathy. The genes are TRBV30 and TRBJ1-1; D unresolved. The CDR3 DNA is TGTGCCTGGAGTTTGAGTCAGAACACTGAAGCTTTCTTT. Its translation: CAWSLSQNTEAFF.